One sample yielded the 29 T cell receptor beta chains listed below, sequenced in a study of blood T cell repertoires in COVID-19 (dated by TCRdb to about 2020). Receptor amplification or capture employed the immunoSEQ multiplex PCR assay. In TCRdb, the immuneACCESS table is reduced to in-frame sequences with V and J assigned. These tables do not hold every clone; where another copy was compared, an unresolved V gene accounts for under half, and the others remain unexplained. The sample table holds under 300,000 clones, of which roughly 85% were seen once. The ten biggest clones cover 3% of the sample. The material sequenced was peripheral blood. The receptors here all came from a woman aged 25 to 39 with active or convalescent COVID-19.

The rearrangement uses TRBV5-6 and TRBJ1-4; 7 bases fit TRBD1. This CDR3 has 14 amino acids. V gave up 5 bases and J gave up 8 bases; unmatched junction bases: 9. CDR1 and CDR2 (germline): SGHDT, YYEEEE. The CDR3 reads CASRPTGTAEKLFF. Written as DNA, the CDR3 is TGTGCCAGCAGACCGACAGGGACGGCAGAAAAACTGTTTTTT.

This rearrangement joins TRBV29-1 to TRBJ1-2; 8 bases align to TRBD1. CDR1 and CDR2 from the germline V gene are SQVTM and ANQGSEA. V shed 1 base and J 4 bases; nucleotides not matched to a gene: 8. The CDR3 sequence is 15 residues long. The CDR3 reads CSVEVAGGAPYGYTF. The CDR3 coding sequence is TGCAGCGTTGAAGTGGCAGGGGGCGCGCCCTATGGCTACACCTTC. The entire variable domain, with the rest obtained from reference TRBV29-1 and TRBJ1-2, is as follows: SAVISQKPSRDICQRGTSLTIQCQVDSQVTMMFWYRQQPGQSLTLIATANQGSEATYESGFVIDKFPISRPNLTFSTLTVSNMSPEDSSIYLCSVEVAGGAPYGYTFGSGTRLTVV.

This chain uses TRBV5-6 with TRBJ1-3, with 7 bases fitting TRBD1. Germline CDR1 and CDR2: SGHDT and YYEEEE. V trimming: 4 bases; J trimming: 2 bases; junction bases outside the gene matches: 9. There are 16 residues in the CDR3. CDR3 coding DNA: TGTGCCAGCAGCCGCTCGGACAGGTTACCTGGAAACACCATATATTTT. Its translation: CASSRSDRLPGNTIYF.

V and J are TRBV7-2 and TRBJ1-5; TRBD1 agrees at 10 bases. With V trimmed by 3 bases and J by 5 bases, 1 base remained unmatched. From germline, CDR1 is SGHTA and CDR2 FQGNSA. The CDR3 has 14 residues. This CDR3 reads CASSFDRGHQPQHF. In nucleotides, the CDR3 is TGTGCCAGCAGCTTCGACAGGGGGCATCAGCCCCAGCATTTT. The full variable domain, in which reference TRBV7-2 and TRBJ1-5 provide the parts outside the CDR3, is GAGVSQSPSNKVTEKGKDVELRCDPISGHTALYWYRQSLGQGLEFLIYFQGNSAPDKSGLPSDRFSAERTGGSVSTLTIQRTQQEDSAVYLCASSFDRGHQPQHFGDGTRLSIL.

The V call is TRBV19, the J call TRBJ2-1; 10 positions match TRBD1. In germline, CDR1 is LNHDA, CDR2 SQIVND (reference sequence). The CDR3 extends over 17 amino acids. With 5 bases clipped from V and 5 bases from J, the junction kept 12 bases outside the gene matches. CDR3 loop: CASSSRTGGRLNNEQFF. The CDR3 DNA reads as TGTGCCAGTAGTTCCCGGACAGGGGGTCGGCTAAACAATGAGCAGTTCTTC.

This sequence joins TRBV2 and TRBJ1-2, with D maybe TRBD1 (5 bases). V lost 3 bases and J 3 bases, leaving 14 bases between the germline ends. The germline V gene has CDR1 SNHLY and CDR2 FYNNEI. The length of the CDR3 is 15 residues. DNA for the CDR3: TGTGCCAGCAGTGACGGACACCTAGGGGACTATGGCTACACCTTC. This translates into CASSDGHLGDYGYTF.

In nucleotides, the CDR3 is TGTGCCAGCAGCTCCGACAGTGCAACTAATGAAAAACTGTTTTTT. Translating it yields CASSSDSATNEKLFF. The rearrangement uses TRBV11-1 and TRBJ1-4, with a tentative D call TRBD1 (5 bases). This CDR3 is 15 amino acids long. The germline gives CDR1 SGHAT, CDR2 FQDESV (reference sequence). The V gene lost 4 bases and the J gene lost 0 bases, with 9 bases spanning the gap.

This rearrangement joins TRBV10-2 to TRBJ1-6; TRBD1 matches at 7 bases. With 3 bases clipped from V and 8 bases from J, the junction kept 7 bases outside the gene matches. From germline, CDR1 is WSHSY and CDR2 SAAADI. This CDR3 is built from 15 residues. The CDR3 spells CASSEIPGGDSPLHF. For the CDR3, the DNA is TGCGCCAGCAGTGAAATTCCAGGGGGTGATTCACCCCTCCACTTT.

CDR3 sequence reads: CASSLVVDSYSEAFF. Written as DNA, the CDR3 is TGTGCCAGCAGCTTAGTAGTGGACAGCTATAGTGAAGCTTTCTTT. The rearrangement joins TRBV7-9 to TRBJ1-1, with a tentative D call TRBD1 (6 bases). CDR1 and CDR2 from the germline V gene are SEHNR and FQNEAQ (reference sequence). The CDR3 covers 15 residues. Between the trimmed V and J ends, which lost 1 base and 7 bases, there was a span of 16 bases.

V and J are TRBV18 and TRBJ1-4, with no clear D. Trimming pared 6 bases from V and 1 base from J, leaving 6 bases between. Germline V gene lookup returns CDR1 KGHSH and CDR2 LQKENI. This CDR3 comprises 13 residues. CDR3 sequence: CASSPKTNEKLFF. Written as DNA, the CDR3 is TGTGCCAGCTCTCCCAAAACTAATGAAAAACTGTTTTTT.

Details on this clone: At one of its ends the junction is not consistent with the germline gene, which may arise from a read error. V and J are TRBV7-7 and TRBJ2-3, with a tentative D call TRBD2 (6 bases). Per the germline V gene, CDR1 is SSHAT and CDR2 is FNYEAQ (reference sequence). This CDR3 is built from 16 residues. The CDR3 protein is CASSPLPSAQGDTQYF. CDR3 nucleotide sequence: TGTGCTAGCAGCCCCCTCCCTAGCGCCCAGGGTGATACGCAGTATTTT.

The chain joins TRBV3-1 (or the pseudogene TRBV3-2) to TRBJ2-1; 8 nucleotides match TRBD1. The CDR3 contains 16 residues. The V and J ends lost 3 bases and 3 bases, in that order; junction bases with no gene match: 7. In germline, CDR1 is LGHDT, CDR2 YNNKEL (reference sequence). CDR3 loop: CASSQGPGQGYNEQFF. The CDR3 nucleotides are TGTGCCAGCAGCCAGGGTCCCGGACAGGGCTACAATGAGCAGTTCTTC.

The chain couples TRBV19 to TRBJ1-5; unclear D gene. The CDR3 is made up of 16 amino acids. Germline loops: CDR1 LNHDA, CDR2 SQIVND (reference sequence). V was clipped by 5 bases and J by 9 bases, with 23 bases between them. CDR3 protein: CASSPGSGSKERPQHF. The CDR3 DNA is TGTGCCAGTAGTCCCGGTTCCGGGAGTAAGGAACGGCCCCAGCATTTT.

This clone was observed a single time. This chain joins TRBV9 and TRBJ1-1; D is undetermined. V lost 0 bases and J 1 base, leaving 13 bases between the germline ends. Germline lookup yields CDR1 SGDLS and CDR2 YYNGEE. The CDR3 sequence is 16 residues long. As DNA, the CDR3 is TGTGCCAGCAGCGTAGACCCCGCAGGTAGGAACACTGAAGCTTTCTTT. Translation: CASSVDPAGRNTEAFF.

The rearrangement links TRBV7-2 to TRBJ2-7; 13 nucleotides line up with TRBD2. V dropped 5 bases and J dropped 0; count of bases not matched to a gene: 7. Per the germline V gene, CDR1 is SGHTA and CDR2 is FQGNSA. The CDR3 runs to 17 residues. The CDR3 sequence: CASSVRLAGGGSYEQYF. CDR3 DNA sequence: TGTGCCAGCAGCGTCCGACTAGCGGGGGGAGGCTCCTACGAGCAGTACTTC.

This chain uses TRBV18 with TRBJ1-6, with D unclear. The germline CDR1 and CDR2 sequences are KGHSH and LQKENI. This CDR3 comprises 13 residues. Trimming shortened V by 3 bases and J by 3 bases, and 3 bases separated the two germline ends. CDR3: CASSPYYNSPLHF. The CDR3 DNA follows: TGTGCCAGCTCACCCTACTATAATTCACCCCTCCACTTT. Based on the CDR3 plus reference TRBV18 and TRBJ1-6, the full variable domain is NAGVMQNPRHLVRRRGQEARLRCSPMKGHSHVYWYRQLPEEGLKFMVYLQKENIIDESGMPKERFSAEFPKEGPSILRIQQVVRGDSAAYFCASSPYYNSPLHFGNGTRLTVT.

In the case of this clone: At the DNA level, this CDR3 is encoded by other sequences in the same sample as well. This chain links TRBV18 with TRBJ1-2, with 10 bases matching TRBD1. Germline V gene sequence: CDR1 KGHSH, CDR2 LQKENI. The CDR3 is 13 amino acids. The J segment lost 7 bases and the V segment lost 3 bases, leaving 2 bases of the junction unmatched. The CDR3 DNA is TGTGCCAGCTCACCCGACAGGGGGCTTGGCTACACCTTC. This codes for CASSPDRGLGYTF.

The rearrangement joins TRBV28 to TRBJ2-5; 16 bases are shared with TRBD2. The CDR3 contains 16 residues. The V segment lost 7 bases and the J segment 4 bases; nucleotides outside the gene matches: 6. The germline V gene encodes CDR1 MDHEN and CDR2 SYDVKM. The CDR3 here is CASTWGLAGGLETQYF. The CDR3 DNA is TGTGCCAGCACCTGGGGACTAGCGGGGGGGCTAGAGACCCAGTACTTC. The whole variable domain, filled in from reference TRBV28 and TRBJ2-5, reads DVKVTQSSRYLVKRTGEKVFLECVQDMDHENMFWYRQDPGLGLRLIYFSYDVKMKEKGDIPEGYSVSREKKERFSLILESASTNQTSMYLCASTWGLAGGLETQYFGPGTRLLVL.

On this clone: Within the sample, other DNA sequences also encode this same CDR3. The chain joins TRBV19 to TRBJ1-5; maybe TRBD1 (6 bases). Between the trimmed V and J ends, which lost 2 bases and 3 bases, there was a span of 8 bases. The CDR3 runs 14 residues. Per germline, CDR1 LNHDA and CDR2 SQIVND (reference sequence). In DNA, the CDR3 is TGTGCCAGTAGTATACGGGGACACAATCAGCCCCAGCATTTT. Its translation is CASSIRGHNQPQHF.

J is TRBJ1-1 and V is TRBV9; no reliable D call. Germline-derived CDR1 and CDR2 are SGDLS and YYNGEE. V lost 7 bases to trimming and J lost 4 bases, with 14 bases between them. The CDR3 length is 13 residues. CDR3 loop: CASSEHLVTEAFF. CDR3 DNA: TGTGCCAGCTCGGAGCACCTAGTCACTGAAGCTTTCTTT.

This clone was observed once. The CDR3 loop is CASSLVGPSGVTEAFF. The CDR3 DNA sequence: TGTGCCAGCAGCTTAGTGGGGCCCTCGGGTGTCACTGAAGCTTTCTTT. The chain couples TRBV7-2 to TRBJ1-1; perhaps TRBD1 as D (5 bases). Trimming shortened V by 1 base and J by 4 bases, and 16 bases separated the two germline ends. CDR1 and CDR2 (germline): SGHTA, FQGNSA. The CDR3 loop spans 16 amino acids.

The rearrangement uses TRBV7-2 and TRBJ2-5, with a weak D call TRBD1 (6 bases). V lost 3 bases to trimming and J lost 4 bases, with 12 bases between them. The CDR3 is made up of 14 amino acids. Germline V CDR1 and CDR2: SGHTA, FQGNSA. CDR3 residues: CASSFRGIRETQYF. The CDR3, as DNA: TGTGCCAGCAGCTTCAGGGGTATTCGAGAGACCCAGTACTTC.

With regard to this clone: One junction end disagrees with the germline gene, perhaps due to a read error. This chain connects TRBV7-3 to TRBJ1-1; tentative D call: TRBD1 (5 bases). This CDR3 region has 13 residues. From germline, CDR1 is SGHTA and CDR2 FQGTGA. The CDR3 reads CASSLGAGQAEIF. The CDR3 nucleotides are TGTGCCAGCAGCTTAGGGGCCGGCCAGGCCGAAATTTTT.

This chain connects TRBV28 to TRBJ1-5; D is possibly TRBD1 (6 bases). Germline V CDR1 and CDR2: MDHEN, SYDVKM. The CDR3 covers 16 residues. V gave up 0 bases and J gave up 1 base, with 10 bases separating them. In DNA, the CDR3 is TGTGCCAGCAGTTTATGGGGGGCCAGCAGCAATCAGCCCCAGCATTTT. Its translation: CASSLWGASSNQPQHF. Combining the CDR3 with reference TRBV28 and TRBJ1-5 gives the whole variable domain DVKVTQSSRYLVKRTGEKVFLECVQDMDHENMFWYRQDPGLGLRLIYFSYDVKMKEKGDIPEGYSVSREKKERFSLILESASTNQTSMYLCASSLWGASSNQPQHFGDGTRLSIL.

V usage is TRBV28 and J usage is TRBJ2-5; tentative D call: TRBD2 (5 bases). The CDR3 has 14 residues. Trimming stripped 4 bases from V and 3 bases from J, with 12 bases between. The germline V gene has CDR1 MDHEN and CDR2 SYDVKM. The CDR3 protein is CASSSGGREETQYF. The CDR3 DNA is TGTGCCAGCAGTTCGGGCGGGCGGGAAGAGACCCAGTACTTC. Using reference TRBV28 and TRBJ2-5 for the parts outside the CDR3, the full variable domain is DVKVTQSSRYLVKRTGEKVFLECVQDMDHENMFWYRQDPGLGLRLIYFSYDVKMKEKGDIPEGYSVSREKKERFSLILESASTNQTSMYLCASSSGGREETQYFGPGTRLLVL.

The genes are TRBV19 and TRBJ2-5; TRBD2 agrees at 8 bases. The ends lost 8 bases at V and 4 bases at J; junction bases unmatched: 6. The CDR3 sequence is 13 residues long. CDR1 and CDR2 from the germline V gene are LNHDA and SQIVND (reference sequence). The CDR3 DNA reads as TGTGCCAGTGAGCGGGGGAGTGGAGAGACCCAGTACTTC. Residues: CASERGSGETQYF.

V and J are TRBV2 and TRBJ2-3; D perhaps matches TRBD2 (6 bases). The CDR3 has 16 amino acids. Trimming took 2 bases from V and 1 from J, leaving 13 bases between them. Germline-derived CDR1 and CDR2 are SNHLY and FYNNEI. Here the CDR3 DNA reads TGTGCCAGCAGTGAAAGGTTGCGGGGAGGCACAGATACGCAGTATTTT. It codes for CASSERLRGGTDTQYF.

As DNA, the CDR3 is TGTGCCAGTAGTATTATGGCTAGCGGGGGGTACAATGAGCAGTTCTTC. It translates to CASSIMASGGYNEQFF. V is TRBV19 and J is TRBJ2-1; 11 positions agree with TRBD2. V lost 3 bases and J lost 4; bases outside the gene matches: 5. Per germline, CDR1 LNHDA and CDR2 SQIVND (reference sequence). The CDR3 spans 16 residues.

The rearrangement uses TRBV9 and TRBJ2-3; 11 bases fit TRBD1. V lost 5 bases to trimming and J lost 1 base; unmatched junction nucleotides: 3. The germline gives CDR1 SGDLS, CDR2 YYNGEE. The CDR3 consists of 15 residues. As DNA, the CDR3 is TGTGCCAGCAGTCGGGGACAGGGGGGCACAGATACGCAGTATTTT. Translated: CASSRGQGGTDTQYF.